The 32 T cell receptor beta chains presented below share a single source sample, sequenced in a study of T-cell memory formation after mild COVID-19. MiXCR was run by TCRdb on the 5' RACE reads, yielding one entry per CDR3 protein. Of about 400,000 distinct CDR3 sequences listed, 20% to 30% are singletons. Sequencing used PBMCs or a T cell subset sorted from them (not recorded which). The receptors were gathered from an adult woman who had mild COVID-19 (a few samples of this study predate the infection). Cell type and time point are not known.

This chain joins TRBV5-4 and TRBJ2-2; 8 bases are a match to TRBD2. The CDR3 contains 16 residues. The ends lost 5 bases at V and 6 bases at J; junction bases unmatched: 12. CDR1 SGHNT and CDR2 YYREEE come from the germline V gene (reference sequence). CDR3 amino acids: CASSWDSAGAAGELFF. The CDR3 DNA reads TGTGCCAGCAGTTGGGATTCAGCGGGAGCGGCCGGGGAGCTGTTTTTT.

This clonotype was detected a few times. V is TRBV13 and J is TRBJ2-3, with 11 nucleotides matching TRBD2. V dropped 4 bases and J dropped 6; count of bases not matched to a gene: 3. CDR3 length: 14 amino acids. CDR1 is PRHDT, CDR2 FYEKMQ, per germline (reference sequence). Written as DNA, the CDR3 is TGTGCCAGCAGCTCGCTAGCGGGGGGTGATACGCAGTATTTT. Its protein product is CASSSLAGGDTQYF.

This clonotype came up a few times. The DNA for the CDR3 is TGCGCCAGCAGCCAAACACCTGGCTCTGGAAACACCATATATTTT. This translates into CASSQTPGSGNTIYF. The chain uses TRBV4-3 and TRBJ1-3; D call uncertain. Deletions cut 2 bases from V and 0 bases from J, with 8 bases between. Per germline, CDR1 LGHNA and CDR2 YSLEER. This CDR3 is 15 amino acids long.

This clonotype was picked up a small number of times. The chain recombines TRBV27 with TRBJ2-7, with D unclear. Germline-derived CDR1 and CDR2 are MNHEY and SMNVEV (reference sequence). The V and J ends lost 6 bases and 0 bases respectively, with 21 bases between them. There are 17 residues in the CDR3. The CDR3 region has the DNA TGTGCCAGCAGCAGCCGTACCCGGGCCCTAGGCTCCTACGAGCAGTACTTC. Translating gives CASSSRTRALGSYEQYF.

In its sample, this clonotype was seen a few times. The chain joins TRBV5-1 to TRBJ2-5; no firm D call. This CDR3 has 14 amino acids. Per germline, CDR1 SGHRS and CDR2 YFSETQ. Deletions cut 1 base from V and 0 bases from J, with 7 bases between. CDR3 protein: CASSLNSYQETQYF. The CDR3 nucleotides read TGCGCCAGCAGCTTGAACAGCTACCAAGAGACCCAGTACTTC.

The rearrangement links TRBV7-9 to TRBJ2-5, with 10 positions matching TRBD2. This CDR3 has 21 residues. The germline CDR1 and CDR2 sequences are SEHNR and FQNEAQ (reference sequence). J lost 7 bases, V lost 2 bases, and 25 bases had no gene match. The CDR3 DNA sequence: TGTGCCAGCAGCTTAATAGAGGTAGCGGGGGGACCGTCTCCCCCGTTATTGACCCAGTACTTC. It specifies CASSLIEVAGGPSPPLLTQYF. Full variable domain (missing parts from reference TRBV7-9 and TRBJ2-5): DTGVSQNPRHKITKRGQNVTFRCDPISEHNRLYWYRQTLGQGPEFLTYFQNEAQLEKSRLLSDRFSAERPKGSFSTLEIQRTEQGDSAMYLCASSLIEVAGGPSPPLLTQYFGPGTRLLVL.

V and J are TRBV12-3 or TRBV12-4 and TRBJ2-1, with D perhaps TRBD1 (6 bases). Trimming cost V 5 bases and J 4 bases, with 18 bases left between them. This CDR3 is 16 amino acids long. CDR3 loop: CASSLLRGPSYNEQFF. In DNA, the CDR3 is TGTGCCAGCAGTCTCCTCAGGGGACCCTCTTACAATGAGCAGTTCTTC.

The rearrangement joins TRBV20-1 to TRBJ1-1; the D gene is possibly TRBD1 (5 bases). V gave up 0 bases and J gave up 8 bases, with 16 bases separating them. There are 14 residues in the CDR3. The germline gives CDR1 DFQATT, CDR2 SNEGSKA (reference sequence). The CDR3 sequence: CSARDRRAGREAFF. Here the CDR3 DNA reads TGCAGTGCTAGAGATCGTAGGGCAGGGCGCGAAGCTTTCTTT.

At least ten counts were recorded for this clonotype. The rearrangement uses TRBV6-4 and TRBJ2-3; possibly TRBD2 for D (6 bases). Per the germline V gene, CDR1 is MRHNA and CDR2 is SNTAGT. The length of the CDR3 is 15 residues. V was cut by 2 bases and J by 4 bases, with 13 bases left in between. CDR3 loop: CASSDSEGGADTQYF. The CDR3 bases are TGTGCCAGCAGTGACAGTGAGGGCGGGGCAGATACGCAGTATTTT.

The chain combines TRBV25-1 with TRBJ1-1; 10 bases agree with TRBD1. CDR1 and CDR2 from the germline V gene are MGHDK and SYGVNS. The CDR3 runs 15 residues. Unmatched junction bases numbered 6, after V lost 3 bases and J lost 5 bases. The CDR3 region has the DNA TGTGCCAGCAGTGATCATACGGACAGGGGGACTGAAGCTTTCTTT. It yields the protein CASSDHTDRGTEAFF.

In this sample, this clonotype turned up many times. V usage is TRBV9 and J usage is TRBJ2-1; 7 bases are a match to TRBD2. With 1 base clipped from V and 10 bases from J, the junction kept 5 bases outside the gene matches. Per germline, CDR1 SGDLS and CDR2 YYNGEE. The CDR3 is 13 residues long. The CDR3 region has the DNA TGTGCCAGCAGCGTAACGTCCGGGGGGGAGCAGTTCTTC. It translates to CASSVTSGGEQFF.

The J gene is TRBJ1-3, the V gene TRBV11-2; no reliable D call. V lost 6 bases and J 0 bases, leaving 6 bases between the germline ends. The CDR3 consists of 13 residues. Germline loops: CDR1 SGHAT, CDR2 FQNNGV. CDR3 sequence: CASSAASGNTIYF. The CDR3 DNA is TGTGCCAGCAGTGCGGCCTCTGGAAACACCATATATTTT. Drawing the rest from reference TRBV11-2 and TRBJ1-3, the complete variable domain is EAGVAQSPRYKIIEKRQSVAFWCNPISGHATLYWYQQILGQGPKLLIQFQNNGVVDDSQLPKDRFSAERLKGVDSTLKIQPAKLEDSAVYLCASSAASGNTIYFGEGSWLTVV.

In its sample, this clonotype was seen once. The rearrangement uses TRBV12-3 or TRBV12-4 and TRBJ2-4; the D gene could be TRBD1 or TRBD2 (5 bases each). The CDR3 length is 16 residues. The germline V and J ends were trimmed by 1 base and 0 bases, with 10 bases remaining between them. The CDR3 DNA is TGTGCCAGCAGTTTAGTGCAGGGACCAGCCAAAAACATTCAGTACTTC. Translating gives CASSLVQGPAKNIQYF.

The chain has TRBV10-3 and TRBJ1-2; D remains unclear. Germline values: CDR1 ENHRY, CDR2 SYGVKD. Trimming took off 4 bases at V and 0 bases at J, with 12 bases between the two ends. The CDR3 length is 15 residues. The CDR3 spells CAISGGFEANYGYTF. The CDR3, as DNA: TGTGCCATCAGTGGAGGGTTTGAGGCTAACTATGGCTACACCTTC.

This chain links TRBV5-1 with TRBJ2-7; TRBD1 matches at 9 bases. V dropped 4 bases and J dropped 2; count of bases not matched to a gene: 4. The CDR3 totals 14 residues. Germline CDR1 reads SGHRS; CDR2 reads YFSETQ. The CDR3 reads CASSLDRGAYEQYF. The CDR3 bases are TGCGCCAGCAGCCTGGACAGGGGCGCCTACGAGCAGTACTTC.

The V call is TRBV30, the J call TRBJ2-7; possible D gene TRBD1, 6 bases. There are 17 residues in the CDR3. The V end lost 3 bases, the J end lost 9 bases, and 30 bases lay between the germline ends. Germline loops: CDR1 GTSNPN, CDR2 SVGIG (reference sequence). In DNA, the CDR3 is TGTGCCTGGAGGAGGGCCGCCAGACAGGCCGCGGGTCCGGTGCAGTACTTC. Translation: CAWRRAARQAAGPVQYF.

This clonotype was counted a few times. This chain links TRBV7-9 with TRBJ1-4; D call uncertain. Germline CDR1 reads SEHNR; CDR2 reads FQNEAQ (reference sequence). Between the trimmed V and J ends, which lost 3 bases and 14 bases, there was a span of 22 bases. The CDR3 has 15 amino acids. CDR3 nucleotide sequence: TGTGCCAGCAGCTTGGACCTTGTGGCCCGCGGAAGTCTGTTTTTT. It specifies CASSLDLVARGSLFF.

CDR3 nucleotide sequence: TGTGCCAGCAGTGAGGGACAGGGATATGGCAATGAGCAGTTCTTC. It translates to CASSEGQGYGNEQFF. The chain is built from TRBV2 and TRBJ2-1; 9 nucleotides line up with TRBD1. V dropped 3 bases and J dropped 6; count of bases not matched to a gene: 6. Germline V gene lookup returns CDR1 SNHLY and CDR2 FYNNEI. This CDR3 contains 15 residues.

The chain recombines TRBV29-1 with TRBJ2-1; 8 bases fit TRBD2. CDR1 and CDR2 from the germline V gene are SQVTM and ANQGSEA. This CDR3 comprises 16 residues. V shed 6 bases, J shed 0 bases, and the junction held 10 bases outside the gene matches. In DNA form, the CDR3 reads TGCAGCGTCGATGGACTAGCTTCTCGCTCCTACAATGAGCAGTTCTTC. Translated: CSVDGLASRSYNEQFF.

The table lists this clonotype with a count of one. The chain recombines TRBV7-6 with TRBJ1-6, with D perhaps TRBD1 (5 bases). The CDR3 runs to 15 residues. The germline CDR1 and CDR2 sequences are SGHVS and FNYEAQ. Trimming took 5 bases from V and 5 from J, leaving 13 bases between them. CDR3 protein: CASSPGVNHNSPLHF. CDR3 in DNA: TGTGCCAGCAGCCCGGGGGTGAACCATAATTCACCCCTCCACTTT.

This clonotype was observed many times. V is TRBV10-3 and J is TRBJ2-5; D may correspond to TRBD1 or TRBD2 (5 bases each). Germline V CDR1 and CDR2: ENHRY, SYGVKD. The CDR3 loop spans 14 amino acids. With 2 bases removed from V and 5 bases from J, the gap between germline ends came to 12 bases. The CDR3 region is CAISEGGSGETQYF. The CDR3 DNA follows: TGTGCCATCAGTGAGGGGGGAAGCGGCGAGACCCAGTACTTC.

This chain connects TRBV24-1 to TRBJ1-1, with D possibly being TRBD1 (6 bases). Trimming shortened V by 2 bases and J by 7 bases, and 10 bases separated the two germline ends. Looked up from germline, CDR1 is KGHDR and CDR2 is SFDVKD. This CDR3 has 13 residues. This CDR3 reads CATSDSGGSEAFF. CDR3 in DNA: TGTGCCACCAGTGATTCCGGGGGCAGTGAAGCTTTCTTT.

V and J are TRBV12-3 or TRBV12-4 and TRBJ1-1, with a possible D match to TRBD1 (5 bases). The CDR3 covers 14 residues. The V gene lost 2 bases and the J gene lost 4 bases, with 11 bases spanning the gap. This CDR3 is CASSLQGLGTEAFF. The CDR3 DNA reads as TGTGCCAGCAGTTTACAGGGCTTGGGCACTGAAGCTTTCTTT.

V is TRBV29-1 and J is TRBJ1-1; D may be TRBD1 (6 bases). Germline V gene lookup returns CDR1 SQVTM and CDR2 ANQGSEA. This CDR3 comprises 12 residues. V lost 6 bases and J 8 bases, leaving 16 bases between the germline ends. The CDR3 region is CSVGHLSGEAFF. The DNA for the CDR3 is TGCAGCGTGGGACACCTTTCTGGGGAAGCTTTCTTT.

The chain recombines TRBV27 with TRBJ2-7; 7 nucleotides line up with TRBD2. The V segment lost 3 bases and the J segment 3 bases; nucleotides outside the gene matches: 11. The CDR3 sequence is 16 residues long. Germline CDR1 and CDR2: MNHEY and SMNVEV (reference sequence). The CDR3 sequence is CASSFVALAENYEQYF. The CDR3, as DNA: TGTGCCAGCAGTTTCGTGGCGCTAGCGGAGAACTACGAGCAGTACTTC.

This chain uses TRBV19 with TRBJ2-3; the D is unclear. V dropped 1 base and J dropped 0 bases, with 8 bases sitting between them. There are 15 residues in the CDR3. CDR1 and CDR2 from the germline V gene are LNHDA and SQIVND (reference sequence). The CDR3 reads CASSIGPRSTDTQYF. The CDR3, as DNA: TGTGCCAGTAGTATAGGGCCACGTAGCACAGATACGCAGTATTTT.

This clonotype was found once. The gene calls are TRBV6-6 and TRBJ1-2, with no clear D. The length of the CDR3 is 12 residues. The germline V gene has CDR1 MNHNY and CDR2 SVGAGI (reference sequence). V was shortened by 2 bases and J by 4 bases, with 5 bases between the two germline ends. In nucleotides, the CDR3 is TGTGCCAGCAGTTACCTTTTCTATGGCTACACCTTC. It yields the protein CASSYLFYGYTF.

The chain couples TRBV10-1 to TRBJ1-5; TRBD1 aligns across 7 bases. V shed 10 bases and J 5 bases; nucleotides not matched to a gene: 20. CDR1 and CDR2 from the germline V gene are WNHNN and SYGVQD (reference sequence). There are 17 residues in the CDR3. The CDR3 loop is CAMLVGTAGIWDQPQHF. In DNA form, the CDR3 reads TGCGCCATGCTAGTAGGGACAGCGGGGATTTGGGATCAGCCCCAGCATTTT.

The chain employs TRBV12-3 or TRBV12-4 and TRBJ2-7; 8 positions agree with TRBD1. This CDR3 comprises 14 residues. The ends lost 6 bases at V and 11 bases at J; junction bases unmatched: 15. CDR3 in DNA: TGTGCCAGCAGACCCGGGACAGGCAGCTTCGGGGAGTACTTC. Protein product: CASRPGTGSFGEYF.

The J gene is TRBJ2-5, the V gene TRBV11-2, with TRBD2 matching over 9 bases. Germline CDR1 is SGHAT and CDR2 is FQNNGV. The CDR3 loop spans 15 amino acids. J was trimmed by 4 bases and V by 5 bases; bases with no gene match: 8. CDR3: CASSPGVAGAETQYF. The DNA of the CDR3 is TGTGCCAGCAGCCCAGGGGTAGCGGGGGCAGAGACCCAGTACTTC.

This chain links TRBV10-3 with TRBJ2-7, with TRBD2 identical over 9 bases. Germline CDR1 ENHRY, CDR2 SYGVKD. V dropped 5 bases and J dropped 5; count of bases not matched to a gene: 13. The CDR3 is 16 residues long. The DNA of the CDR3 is TGTGCCATCAGTTCGATGTGGCGGGAGGGCGTGAACGAGCAGTACTTC. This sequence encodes CAISSMWREGVNEQYF.

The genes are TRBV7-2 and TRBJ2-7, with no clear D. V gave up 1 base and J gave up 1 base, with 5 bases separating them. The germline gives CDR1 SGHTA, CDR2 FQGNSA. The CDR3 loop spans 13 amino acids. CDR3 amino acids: CASSLDWSYEQYF. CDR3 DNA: TGTGCCAGCAGCTTAGACTGGTCCTACGAGCAGTACTTC.